The table lists the clone carrying this T cell receptor beta chain with a few counts. The data are from a study of T cells in Graves' hyperthyroidism and ophthalmopathy. RNA transcripts provided the source from which TCR beta CDR3 regions were amplified. The primer set for the first-round RT-PCR of the TCR CDR3 was HTBI. TCRdb fed the multiplex PCR reads into MiXCR, producing one record per CDR3 protein. The table lists hundreds of thousands of distinct CDR3 sequences, about 35% of them singletons, with 31% in the top ten. The sequenced material came from blood. This TCR came from a woman in her thirties or forties with Graves' hyperthyroidism.

This chain's CDR3 is CASSSGQGQETQYF. The CDR3, as DNA: TGTGCCAGCAGCTCCGGCCAGGGGCAAGAGACCCAGTACTTC. V and J are TRBV7-2 and TRBJ2-5; a possible D gene is TRBD1 (6 bases). The CDR3 has 14 amino acids. Germline V gene data show CDR1 as SGHTA and CDR2 as FQGNSA. Trimming took off 4 bases at V and 2 bases at J, with 11 bases between the two ends.